This T cell receptor beta chain was sequenced for a study of blood T cell repertoires in COVID-19. Overall study: Sites across the United States, Italy and Spain contributed samples from acute and convalescent COVID-19. T cells, B-cell-depleted T cells, or PBMCs supplied cDNA or gDNA.

Germline CDR1 is SGHRS and CDR2 is YFSETQ. The J segment lost 3 bases and the V segment lost 3 bases, leaving 7 bases of the junction unmatched. The CDR3 totals 16 residues. Per the authors' pipeline: How many nucleated cells were present was estimated from reference gene primer amplification. Sequencing was performed with immunoSEQ multiplex PCR; in TCRdb, only in-frame clones are kept and a portion is missing. That table supplies the V and J calls and clone size; D and trimming were determined from the DNA. The table lists 140,000 to 150,000 clones, approximately 89% of them singletons. Sequenced: peripheral blood. This TCR was recovered from a woman in her 50s with acute or convalescent COVID-19. V and J are TRBV5-1 and TRBJ2-3, with TRBD2 identical over 10 bases. DNA for the CDR3: TGCGCCAGCAGCTCCGAGATACTAGCGGGAACAGATACGCAGTATTTT. This translates into CASSSEILAGTDTQYF.